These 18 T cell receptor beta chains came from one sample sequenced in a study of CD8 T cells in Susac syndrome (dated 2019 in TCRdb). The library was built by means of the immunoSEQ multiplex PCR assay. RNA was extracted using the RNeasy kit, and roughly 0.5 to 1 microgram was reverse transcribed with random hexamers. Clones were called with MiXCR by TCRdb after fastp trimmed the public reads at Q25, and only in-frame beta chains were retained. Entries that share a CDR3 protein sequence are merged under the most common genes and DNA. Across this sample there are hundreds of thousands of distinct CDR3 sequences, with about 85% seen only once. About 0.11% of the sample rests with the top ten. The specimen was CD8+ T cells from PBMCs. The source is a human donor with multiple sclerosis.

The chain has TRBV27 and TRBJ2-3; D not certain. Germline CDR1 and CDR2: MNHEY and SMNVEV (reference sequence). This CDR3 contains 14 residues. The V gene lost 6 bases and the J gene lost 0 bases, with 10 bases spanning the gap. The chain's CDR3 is CASSTLASTDTQYF. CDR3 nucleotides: TGTGCCAGCAGCACCTTGGCTAGCACAGATACGCAGTATTTT.

CDR3 in amino acids: CASITTAGLDEQFF. The CDR3 DNA reads TGTGCCAGTATAACTACCGCGGGGTTGGATGAGCAGTTCTTC. The chain recombines TRBV19 with TRBJ2-1; D possibly corresponds to TRBD2 (6 bases). CDR3 size: 14 residues. Trimming cost V 7 bases and J 8 bases, with 18 bases left between them. Germline CDR1 and CDR2: LNHDA and SQIVND (reference sequence).

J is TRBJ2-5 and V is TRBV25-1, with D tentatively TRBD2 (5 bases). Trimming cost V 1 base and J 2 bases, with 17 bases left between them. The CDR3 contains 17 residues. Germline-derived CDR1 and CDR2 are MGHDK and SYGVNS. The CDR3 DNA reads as TGTGCCAGCAGTGAATTCCCCCGGAGGCTAGTACAAGAGACCCAGTACTTC. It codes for CASSEFPRRLVQETQYF.

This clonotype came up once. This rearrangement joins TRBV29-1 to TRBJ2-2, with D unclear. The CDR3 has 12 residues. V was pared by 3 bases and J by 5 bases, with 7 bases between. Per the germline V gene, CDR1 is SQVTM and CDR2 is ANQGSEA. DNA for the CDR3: TGCAGCGTTGATCACTTTACCGGGGAGCTGTTTTTT. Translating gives CSVDHFTGELFF.

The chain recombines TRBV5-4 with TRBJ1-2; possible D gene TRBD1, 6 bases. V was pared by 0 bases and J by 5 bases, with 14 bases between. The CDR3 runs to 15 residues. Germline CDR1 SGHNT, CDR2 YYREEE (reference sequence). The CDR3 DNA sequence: TGTGCCAGCAGCTTGGAGCCAGGGGATATATATGGCTACACCTTC. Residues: CASSLEPGDIYGYTF.

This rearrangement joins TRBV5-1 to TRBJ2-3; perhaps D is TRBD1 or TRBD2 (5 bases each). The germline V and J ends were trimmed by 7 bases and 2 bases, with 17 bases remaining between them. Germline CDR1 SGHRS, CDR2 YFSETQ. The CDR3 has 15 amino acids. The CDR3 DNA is TGCGCCAGCTCAACGGGGTGGGGCTTCACAGATACGCAGTATTTT. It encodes CASSTGWGFTDTQYF.

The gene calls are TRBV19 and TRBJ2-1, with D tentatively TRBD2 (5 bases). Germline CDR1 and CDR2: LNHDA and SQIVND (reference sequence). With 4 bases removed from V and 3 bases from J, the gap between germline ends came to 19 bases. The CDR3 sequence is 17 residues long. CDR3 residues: CASSSLEVTEIYNEQFF. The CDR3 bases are TGTGCCAGTAGTAGCTTGGAGGTAACGGAAATCTACAATGAGCAGTTCTTC.

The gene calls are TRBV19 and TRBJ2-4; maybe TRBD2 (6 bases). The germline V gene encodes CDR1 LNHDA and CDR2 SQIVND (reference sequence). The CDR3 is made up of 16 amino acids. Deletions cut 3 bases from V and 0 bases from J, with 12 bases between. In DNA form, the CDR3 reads TGTGCCAGTAGTATGGGCCTAGCGAGAGCCAAAAACATTCAGTACTTC. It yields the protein CASSMGLARAKNIQYF.

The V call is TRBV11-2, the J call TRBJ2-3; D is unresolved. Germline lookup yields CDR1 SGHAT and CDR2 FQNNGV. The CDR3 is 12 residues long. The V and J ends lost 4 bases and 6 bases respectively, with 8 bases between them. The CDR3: CASSWAEDTQYF. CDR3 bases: TGTGCCAGCAGCTGGGCCGAGGATACGCAGTATTTT.

CDR3 amino acids: CASRFPTGTGGEKLFF. CDR3 DNA: TGTGCCAGCAGATTTCCCACCGGGACAGGGGGCGAAAAACTGTTTTTT. This sequence joins TRBV2 and TRBJ1-4; 12 nucleotides line up with TRBD1. J gave up 8 bases and V 6 bases, and 10 bases lay outside the gene matches. Per the germline V gene, CDR1 is SNHLY and CDR2 is FYNNEI. The CDR3 is made up of 16 amino acids.

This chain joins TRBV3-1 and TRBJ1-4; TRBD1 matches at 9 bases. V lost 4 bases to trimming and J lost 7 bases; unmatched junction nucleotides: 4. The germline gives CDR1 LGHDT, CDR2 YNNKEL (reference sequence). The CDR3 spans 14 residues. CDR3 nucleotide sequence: TGTGCCAGCAGCCCTCTGGACAGGGGTGAAAAACTGTTTTTT. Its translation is CASSPLDRGEKLFF. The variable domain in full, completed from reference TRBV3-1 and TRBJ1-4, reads DTAVSQTPKYLVTQMGNDKSIKCEQNLGHDTMYWYKQDSKKFLKIMFSYNNKELIINETVPNRFSPKSPDKAHLNLHINSLELGDSAVYFCASSPLDRGEKLFFGSGTQLSVL.

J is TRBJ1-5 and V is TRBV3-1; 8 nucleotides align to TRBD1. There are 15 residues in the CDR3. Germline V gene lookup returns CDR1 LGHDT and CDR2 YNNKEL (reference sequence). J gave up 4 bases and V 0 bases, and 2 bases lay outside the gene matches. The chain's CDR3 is CASSQETGANQPQHF. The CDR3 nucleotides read TGTGCCAGCAGCCAAGAGACAGGGGCAAATCAGCCCCAGCATTTT.

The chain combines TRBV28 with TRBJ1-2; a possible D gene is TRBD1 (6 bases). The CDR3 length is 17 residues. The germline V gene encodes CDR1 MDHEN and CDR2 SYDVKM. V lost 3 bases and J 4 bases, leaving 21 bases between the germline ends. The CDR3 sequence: CASSFDTGPSLGYGYTF. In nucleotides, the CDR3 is TGTGCCAGCAGTTTCGATACAGGGCCTTCCCTTGGCTATGGCTACACCTTC.

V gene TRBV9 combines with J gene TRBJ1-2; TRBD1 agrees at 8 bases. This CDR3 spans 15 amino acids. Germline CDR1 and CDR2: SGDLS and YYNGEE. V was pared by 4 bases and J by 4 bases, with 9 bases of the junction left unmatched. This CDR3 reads CASSYGTGQGYGYTF. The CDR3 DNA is TGTGCCAGCAGCTACGGGACAGGTCAAGGCTATGGCTACACCTTC.

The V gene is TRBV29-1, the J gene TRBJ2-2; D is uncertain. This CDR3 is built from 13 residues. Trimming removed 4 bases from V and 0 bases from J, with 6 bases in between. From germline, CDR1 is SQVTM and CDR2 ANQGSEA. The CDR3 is CSVVPPNTGELFF. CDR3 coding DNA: TGCAGCGTTGTACCCCCGAACACCGGGGAGCTGTTTTTT.

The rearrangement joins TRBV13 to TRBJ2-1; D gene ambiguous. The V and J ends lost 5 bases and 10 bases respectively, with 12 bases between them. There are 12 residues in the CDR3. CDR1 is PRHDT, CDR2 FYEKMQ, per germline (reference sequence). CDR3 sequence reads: CASSRNNIEQFF. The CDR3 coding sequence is TGTGCCAGCAGCCGGAATAATATCGAGCAGTTCTTC.

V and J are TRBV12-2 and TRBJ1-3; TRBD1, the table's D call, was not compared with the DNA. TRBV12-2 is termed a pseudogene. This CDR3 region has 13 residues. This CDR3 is CASRLRQDDTIYF. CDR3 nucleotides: TGTGCAAGTCGCTTACGACAGGATGACACCATATATTTT.

CDR3 protein: CASSVRGGGYGYTF. Written as DNA, the CDR3 is TGTGCCAGCAGTGTAAGGGGAGGAGGCTATGGCTACACCTTC. The chain recombines TRBV27 with TRBJ1-2, with D possibly being TRBD1 (5 bases). Trimming took 5 bases from V and 4 from J, leaving 14 bases between them. This CDR3 region has 14 residues. The germline V gene has CDR1 MNHEY and CDR2 SMNVEV (reference sequence).